These 12 T cell receptor beta chains share one sample of origin, sequenced in a study of shared clonotypes between healthy human individuals. Assay: immunoSEQ multiplex PCR; the TCRdb copy retains only in-frame clones and omits some. The repertoire holds millions of clones, with 90% to 95% as singletons. Sequencing was done on a sample of naive CD4+ T cells sorted from blood. Sample subset: CD45RA+ positively selected. These receptors came from a man aged 18 to 30 in good health.

About this clone itself: A much larger clone lies one base from this, so it may be a read error. J is TRBJ2-7 and V is TRBV7-9, with D possibly being TRBD1 (5 bases). The CDR3 has 14 amino acids. Germline loops: CDR1 SEHNR, CDR2 FQNEAQ (reference sequence). CDR3 loop: CASSYPMTAYGQYF. CDR3 DNA sequence: TGTGCCAGCAGCTACCCGATGACAGCCTACGGGCAGTACTTC.

This clone has a single count. The V and J genes are TRBV9 and TRBJ2-7; the match to TRBD1 covers 8 bases. Germline CDR1 is SGDLS and CDR2 is YYNGEE. CDR3 length: 14 residues. With 4 bases clipped from V and 3 bases from J, the junction kept 6 bases outside the gene matches. CDR3 sequence reads: CASSPRTGFYEQYF. The CDR3 nucleotides are TGTGCCAGCAGCCCCCGGACAGGGTTCTACGAGCAGTACTTC. The full variable domain, in which reference TRBV9 and TRBJ2-7 provide the parts outside the CDR3, is DSGVTQTPKHLITATGQRVTLRCSPRSGDLSVYWYQQSLDQGLQFLIQYYNGEERAKGNILERFSAQQFPDLHSELNLSSLELGDSALYFCASSPRTGFYEQYFGPGTRLTVT.

The CDR3 protein is CARSKGQEGGWPPLPANYGYTF. The CDR3 DNA follows: TGTGCCAGAAGCAAGGGACAGGAAGGAGGTTGGCCTCCCCTACCGGCTAACTATGGCTACACCTTC. The V and J genes are TRBV5-3 and TRBJ1-2; 8 bases align to TRBD1. TRBV5-3 is reported as an ORF; its role is uncertain. This CDR3 is built from 22 residues. With 4 bases clipped from V and 0 bases from J, the junction kept 26 bases outside the gene matches.

The chain couples TRBV2 to TRBJ1-6; D unresolved. The CDR3 totals 13 residues. Germline V CDR1 and CDR2: SNHLY, FYNNEI. Trimming cost V 7 bases and J 7 bases, with 11 bases left between them. CDR3 amino acids: CASKQELNSPLHF. As DNA, the CDR3 is TGTGCCAGCAAGCAGGAGTTGAATTCACCCCTCCACTTT.

The chain is built from TRBV25-1 and TRBJ1-4; D call uncertain. The V and J ends lost 4 bases and 10 bases respectively, with 10 bases between them. Germline V gene data show CDR1 as MGHDK and CDR2 as SYGVNS. CDR3 length: 12 residues. This chain's CDR3 is CASSGDKGKLFF. CDR3 bases: TGTGCCAGCAGTGGCGACAAGGGAAAACTGTTTTTT. Full variable domain (remainder filled in from reference TRBV25-1 and TRBJ1-4): EADIYQTPRYLVIGTGKKITLECSQTMGHDKMYWYQQDPGMELHLIHYSYGVNSTEKGDLSSESTVSRIRTEHFPLTLESARPSHTSQYLCASSGDKGKLFFGSGTQLSVL.

The genes are TRBV28 and TRBJ1-2; D uncertain. This CDR3 has 14 amino acids. With 6 bases removed from V and 8 bases from J, the gap between germline ends came to 19 bases. CDR1 and CDR2 (germline): MDHEN, SYDVKM. This CDR3 reads CASSRPGWSGGYTF. DNA of the CDR3: TGTGCCAGCAGCCGACCCGGCTGGAGTGGAGGCTACACCTTC.

V gene TRBV28 combines with J gene TRBJ1-6; maybe TRBD1 (5 bases). Germline V gene data show CDR1 as MDHEN and CDR2 as SYDVKM. CDR3 size: 15 residues. The V end was cut by 2 bases, the J end by 2 bases, with 7 bases between. CDR3 amino acids: CASSLRGPYNSPLHF. The CDR3 bases are TGTGCCAGCAGTTTAAGGGGACCCTATAATTCACCCCTCCACTTT.

This chain uses TRBV10-3 with TRBJ2-1; 10 nucleotides match TRBD1. This CDR3 is 15 amino acids long. Germline loops: CDR1 ENHRY, CDR2 SYGVKD. With 7 bases clipped from V and 6 bases from J, the junction kept 9 bases outside the gene matches. The CDR3 DNA reads TGTGCCATCAACCCGGACAGGGGGATAGGCAATGAGCAGTTCTTC. Amino acids: CAINPDRGIGNEQFF.

The rearrangement joins TRBV7-3 to TRBJ2-1, with TRBD2 identical over 10 bases. The CDR3 sequence is 15 residues long. The germline CDR1 and CDR2 sequences are SGHTA and FQGTGA. The trim removed 2 bases at V and 13 bases at J, leaving 11 bases unmatched. The CDR3 is CASSLVAGGQGPQFF. CDR3 bases: TGTGCCAGCAGCTTAGTAGCGGGGGGCCAGGGGCCTCAGTTCTTC. Using reference TRBV7-3 and TRBJ2-1 for the parts outside the CDR3, the full variable domain is GAGVSQTPSNKVTEKGKYVELRCDPISGHTALYWYRQSLGQGPEFLIYFQGTGAADDSGLPNDRFFAVRPEGSVSTLKIQRTERGDSAVYLCASSLVAGGQGPQFFGPGTRLTVL.

To note about this clone: The identical CDR3 is also encoded by other nucleotide sequences in the sample. The gene calls are TRBV4-2 and TRBJ2-1; 10 bases fit TRBD2. Germline loops: CDR1 LGHNA, CDR2 YNFKEQ. The CDR3 has 16 amino acids. Losses at the gene ends were 0 bases for V and 3 bases for J; bases not matched to a gene: 2. CDR3: CASSQDLAGGYNEQFF. CDR3 DNA: TGTGCCAGCAGCCAAGATTTAGCGGGGGGCTACAATGAGCAGTTCTTC.

The chain is built from TRBV11-2 and TRBJ1-5; the D is unclear. Germline-derived CDR1 and CDR2 are SGHAT and FQNNGV. Trimming left V 0 bases short and J 2 bases short, with 8 bases between. This CDR3 region has 15 residues. The CDR3 DNA sequence: TGTGCCAGCAGCTTAGATATAGGCGGCAATCAGCCCCAGCATTTT. This gives the protein CASSLDIGGNQPQHF.

This sequence joins TRBV6-5 and TRBJ2-3, with TRBD1 identical over 8 bases. The junction had 7 bases not matched to a gene; V was cut back by 4 bases and J by 1 base. The CDR3 consists of 16 residues. From germline, CDR1 is MNHEY and CDR2 SVGAGI. The CDR3 coding sequence is TGTGCCAGCAGTTTCTCCGGACAGGGAGGCACAGATACGCAGTATTTT. Its translation: CASSFSGQGGTDTQYF.